The clone carrying this T cell receptor beta chain has a count of ten or more. This record comes from a study of Graves' ophthalmopathy and Graves' hyperthyroidism. Trimming cost V 10 bases and J 5 bases, with 17 bases left between them. Germline V CDR1 and CDR2: MNHNS, SASEGT. The CDR3 extends over 13 amino acids. Beta-chain TCR CDR3 regions were amplified from RNA transcripts. HTBI primers primed a first-round RT-PCR, and a second-round multiplex PCR followed. TCRdb analysed the multiplex PCR reads with MiXCR anew, one entry per CDR3 protein. The sample shows a few hundred thousand distinct CDR3 sequences, approximately 15% of them seen only once.

The origin of this receptor is a woman aged 18-29 years with stable Graves' hyperthyroidism. Material for sequencing was peripheral blood. J is TRBJ1-2 and V is TRBV6-1; possible D gene TRBD1, 6 bases. The CDR3 sequence is CANAWGAGYGYTF. CDR3 sequence (DNA): TGTGCCAACGCGTGGGGGGCTGGGTATGGCTACACCTTC.